The clone carrying this T cell receptor (beta chain) appeared a single time. The data derive from a study of control samples from healthy donors and cancer patients. The assay was immunoSEQ multiplex PCR, and TCRdb's table has in-frame clones only and misses some. This sample has 80,000 or so clones, with nearly 90% found just once. Trimming removed 1 base from V and 9 bases from J, with 19 bases in between. The CDR3 runs 16 residues. Germline V gene sequence: CDR1 SGHTA, CDR2 FQGNSA. The sequence derives from a man aged 45-65 years in good health. This chain connects TRBV7-2 to TRBJ1-5; tentatively, D is TRBD1 (5 bases). The specimen sequenced was blood. The CDR3 is CASSLGAGSRILPQHF. The CDR3 DNA reads as TGTGCCAGCAGCTTAGGGGCAGGGTCGCGAATATTGCCCCAGCATTTT.